This T cell receptor beta chain was observed in a study of regulatory T cells. Study-level points and caveats: In CD3G-deficient patients, conventional CD4+ T cells were enriched for hydrophobic CDR3 residues at positions 6 and 7. Patient repertoires had restricted TRB V-J pairs and skewed V and J usage, most in Tregs.

All CD3G-deficient patients showed autoimmunity, more severe in two. At testing, patients were 2 to 39 years old, with reduced naive and increased memory T-cell proportions. Regulatory (CD25-high CD127-low) and conventional (CD25-low CD127-high) CD4+ T cells were sorted separately. The PCR used 52 TRBV and 13 TRBJ primers. Produced via immunoSEQ multiplex PCR; TCRdb's table is partial and in-frame only. Altogether over 25,000 clones are present, over 90% being singletons, with the ten largest covering 0.98%. On this clone itself: Its antigen is unknown.

With V trimmed by 4 bases and J by 4 bases, 1 base remained unmatched. CDR1 is SGHVS and CDR2 is FQNEAQ in the germline V gene. This CDR3 has 15 residues. The sequence was obtained from a child aged 2-9 years with CD3G deficiency. The rearrangement uses TRBV7-8 and TRBJ2-3, with 14 bases lining up with TRBD2. Sequencing used conventional CD4+ T cells sorted from blood. The DNA for the CDR3 is TGTGCCAGCAGCTCGGGACTAGCGGGAGCAGATACGCAGTATTTT. It codes for CASSSGLAGADTQYF. The whole variable domain, remainder taken from reference TRBV7-8 and TRBJ2-3, is GAGVSQSPRYKVAKRGQDVALRCDPISGHVSLFWYQQALGQGPEFLTYFQNEAQLDKSGLPSDRFFAERPEGSVSTLKIQRTQQEDSAVYLCASSSGLAGADTQYFGPGTRLTVL.